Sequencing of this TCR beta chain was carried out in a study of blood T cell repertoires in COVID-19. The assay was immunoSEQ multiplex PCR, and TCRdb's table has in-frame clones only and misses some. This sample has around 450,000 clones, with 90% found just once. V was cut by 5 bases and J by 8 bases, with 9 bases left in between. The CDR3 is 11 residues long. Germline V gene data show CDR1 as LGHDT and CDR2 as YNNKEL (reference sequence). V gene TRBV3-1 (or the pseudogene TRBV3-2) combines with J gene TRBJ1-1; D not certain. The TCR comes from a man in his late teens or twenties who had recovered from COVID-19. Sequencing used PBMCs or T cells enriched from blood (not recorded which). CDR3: CASSSPPEAFF. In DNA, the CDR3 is TGTGCCAGCAGCTCTCCCCCCGAAGCTTTCTTT.